This is a list of T cell receptor beta chains from one sample in a study of blood T cell repertoires in COVID-19. The protocol was immunoSEQ multiplex PCR, while the TCRdb copy is restricted to in-frame clones and leaves out a portion. Here the sample spans about 270,000 clones, 90% being singletons. The sequencing input was PBMCs or T cells enriched from blood (not recorded which). Every receptor here comes from a woman aged 25 to 45 with acute COVID-19. The CDR3 runs from the conserved cysteine through the conserved F or W. The D gene is left open where the match is weak. The size of a clone is reported for some rows only, either as once, few or many, or as a class for expanded clones.

CDR3 protein: CASSPPGTGVSYEQYF
CDR3 DNA: TGTGCCAGCAGCCCGCCCGGGACAGGGGTCTCCTACGAGCAGTACTTC
J gene: TRBJ2-7
V gene: TRBV7-2
D gene: TRBD1
clone size: -

CDR3 protein: CASSQGLAVRDEQFF
CDR3 DNA: TGCGCCAGCAGCCAAGGACTAGCGGTTAGAGATGAGCAGTTCTTC
J gene: TRBJ2-1
V gene: TRBV4-1
D gene: TRBD2
clone size: once

CDR3 protein: CASALSSGMSYEQYF
CDR3 DNA: TGTGCCAGCGCCCTTTCTAGCGGGATGTCCTACGAGCAGTACTTC
J gene: TRBJ2-7
V gene: TRBV19
D gene: TRBD2
clone size: -

CDR3 protein: CASGPGGLSEQFF
CDR3 DNA: TGTGCCAGCGGCCCCGGGGGTTTGAGTGAGCAGTTCTTC
J gene: TRBJ2-1
V gene: TRBV12-3/TRBV12-4
D gene: -
clone size: once

CDR3 protein: CASSLSPVSDTQYF
CDR3 DNA: TGCGCCAGCAGCTTGTCCCCGGTTTCAGATACGCAGTATTTT
J gene: TRBJ2-3
V gene: TRBV5-1
D gene: -
clone size: few

CDR3 protein: CASSRGLAGLDEQFF
CDR3 DNA: TGTGCCAGCAGCCGGGGACTAGCGGGATTGGATGAGCAGTTCTTC
J gene: TRBJ2-1
V gene: TRBV5-4
D gene: TRBD2
clone size: -

CDR3 protein: CASSHGGTETYEQYF
CDR3 DNA: TGTGCCAGCAGCCATGGCGGGACAGAGACCTACGAGCAGTACTTC
J gene: TRBJ2-7
V gene: TRBV2
D gene: -
clone size: -

CDR3 protein: CASGTREGSPLHF
CDR3 DNA: TGTGCCAGCGGCACCAGGGAAGGGTCACCCCTCCACTTT
J gene: TRBJ1-6
V gene: TRBV6-5
D gene: -
clone size: -

CDR3 protein: CATTAPMKTDTQYF
CDR3 DNA: TGTGCCACCACTGCCCCCATGAAGACAGATACGCAGTATTTT
J gene: TRBJ2-3
V gene: TRBV25-1
D gene: -
clone size: -

CDR3 protein: CASSSPGGTEAFF
CDR3 DNA: TGTGCCAGTAGTAGCCCAGGGGGCACTGAAGCTTTCTTT
J gene: TRBJ1-1
V gene: TRBV19
D gene: TRBD1
clone size: -

CDR3 protein: CATGGLAGSYEQYF
CDR3 DNA: TGTGCCACTGGAGGACTAGCGGGTTCCTACGAGCAGTACTTC
J gene: TRBJ2-7
V gene: TRBV19
D gene: TRBD2
clone size: -

CDR3 protein: CASSSSSGDAFF
CDR3 DNA: TGTGCCAGCAGTTCTTCCTCAGGGGACGCTTTCTTT
J gene: TRBJ1-1
V gene: TRBV27
D gene: -
clone size: -

CDR3 protein: CASSPGHSSQETQYF
CDR3 DNA: TGTGCCAGCAGTCCGGGACACTCCTCCCAAGAGACCCAGTACTTC
J gene: TRBJ2-5
V gene: TRBV6-5
D gene: -
clone size: once

CDR3 protein: CASSGWSSGRPSSYNEQFF
CDR3 DNA: TGTGCCAGCAGCGGGTGGTCTAGCGGGAGGCCGAGCTCCTACAATGAGCAGTTCTTC
J gene: TRBJ2-1
V gene: TRBV27
D gene: TRBD2
clone size: -

CDR3 protein: CASSDGWDISTDTQYF
CDR3 DNA: TGTGCCAGCAGTGATGGCTGGGACATATCCACAGATACGCAGTATTTT
J gene: TRBJ2-3
V gene: TRBV6-1
D gene: -
clone size: -

CDR3 protein: CATGPARDTEAFF
CDR3 DNA: TGTGCCACCGGTCCCGCCAGGGACACTGAAGCTTTCTTT
J gene: TRBJ1-1
V gene: TRBV9
D gene: -
clone size: -

CDR3 protein: CASSLALVDNNSPLHF
CDR3 DNA: TGTGCCAGCAGCTTAGCGCTGGTGGACAATAATTCACCCCTCCACTTT
J gene: TRBJ1-6
V gene: TRBV7-6
D gene: -
clone size: -

CDR3 protein: CASSLMTWDRETDTQYF
CDR3 DNA: TGTGCCAGCAGCTTAATGACGTGGGACAGGGAGACAGATACGCAGTATTTT
J gene: TRBJ2-3
V gene: TRBV7-9
D gene: TRBD1
clone size: -

CDR3 protein: CASSDFYTDTQYF
CDR3 DNA: TGCGCCAGCAGTGACTTCTACACAGATACGCAGTATTTT
J gene: TRBJ2-3
V gene: TRBV10-1
D gene: -
clone size: -

CDR3 protein: CASSSRGTDTQYF
CDR3 DNA: TGTGCCAGCAGCTCACGCGGAACAGATACGCAGTATTTT
J gene: TRBJ2-3
V gene: TRBV3-1/TRBV3-2
D gene: -
clone size: -

CDR3 protein: CASSLNPGQGKGYTF
CDR3 DNA: TGTGCCAGCAGTTTAAACCCTGGGCAGGGAAAAGGCTACACCTTC
J gene: TRBJ1-2
V gene: TRBV28
D gene: -
clone size: -

CDR3 protein: CASSLEYGERGGQPQHF
CDR3 DNA: TGTGCCAGCAGCTTAGAATATGGTGAAAGGGGTGGTCAGCCCCAGCATTTT
J gene: TRBJ1-5
V gene: TRBV7-8
D gene: -
clone size: -

CDR3 protein: CASRIQDYYNEQFF
CDR3 DNA: TGTGCCAGCAGGATCCAGGACTACTACAATGAGCAGTTCTTC
J gene: TRBJ2-1
V gene: TRBV11-2
D gene: -
clone size: once

CDR3 protein: CATSDITGGGETQYF
CDR3 DNA: TGTGCCACCAGTGACATAACAGGGGGCGGAGAGACCCAGTACTTC
J gene: TRBJ2-5
V gene: TRBV24-1
D gene: TRBD1
clone size: -

CDR3 protein: CASSFSLGFGRSTGELFF
CDR3 DNA: TGTGCCAGCAGCTTTTCCCTAGGTTTTGGGAGGTCGACCGGGGAGCTGTTTTTT
J gene: TRBJ2-2
V gene: TRBV5-8
D gene: -
clone size: -

CDR3 protein: CASSEPDLKQYF
CDR3 DNA: TGTGCCAGCAGTGAGCCGGACTTGAAGCAGTACTTC
J gene: TRBJ2-7
V gene: TRBV2
D gene: -
clone size: -

CDR3 protein: CSASAGNNQPQHF
CDR3 DNA: TGCAGTGCTAGTGCCGGGAACAATCAGCCCCAGCATTTT
J gene: TRBJ1-5
V gene: TRBV20-1
D gene: -
clone size: -

CDR3 protein: CASSLEVGGPFEQYF
CDR3 DNA: TGTGCCAGCAGCTTGGAGGTGGGAGGGCCCTTCGAGCAGTACTTC
J gene: TRBJ2-7
V gene: TRBV5-8
D gene: TRBD2
clone size: -

CDR3 protein: CASSLQGAEQYF
CDR3 DNA: TGTGCCAGCAGTTTACAAGGGGCCGAGCAGTACTTC
J gene: TRBJ2-7
V gene: TRBV27
D gene: -
clone size: -

CDR3 protein: CASSEVVTGLEAEQFF
CDR3 DNA: TGTGCCAGCAGTGAAGTAGTGACAGGGCTAGAGGCTGAGCAGTTCTTC
J gene: TRBJ2-1
V gene: TRBV6-1
D gene: TRBD1
clone size: -

CDR3 protein: CASRVRQTDTEAFF
CDR3 DNA: TGTGCCAGCCGGGTACGTCAGACTGACACTGAAGCTTTCTTT
J gene: TRBJ1-1
V gene: TRBV2
D gene: -
clone size: -

CDR3 protein: CASSQDSLAGGPSPGELFF
CDR3 DNA: TGTGCCAGCAGCCAAGATTCACTAGCGGGAGGCCCCAGTCCCGGGGAGCTGTTTTTT
J gene: TRBJ2-2
V gene: TRBV3-1/TRBV3-2
D gene: TRBD2
clone size: -

CDR3 protein: CSVAVTTNEKLFF
CDR3 DNA: TGCAGCGTTGCAGTTACAACTAATGAAAAACTGTTTTTT
J gene: TRBJ1-4
V gene: TRBV29-1
D gene: -
clone size: once

CDR3 protein: CASSKKATSGRVDTGELFF
CDR3 DNA: TGTGCCAGCAGCAAAAAAGCGACTAGCGGGAGGGTGGACACCGGGGAGCTGTTTTTT
J gene: TRBJ2-2
V gene: TRBV21-1
D gene: -
clone size: -

CDR3 protein: CASSLGQFGYTF
CDR3 DNA: TGTGCCAGCAGTTTAGGACAGTTTGGCTACACCTTC
J gene: TRBJ1-2
V gene: TRBV28
D gene: -
clone size: -

CDR3 protein: CASSPRAAGVLTGELFF
CDR3 DNA: TGTGCCAGCTCACCACGGGCGGCGGGAGTACTCACCGGGGAGCTGTTTTTT
J gene: TRBJ2-2
V gene: TRBV18
D gene: TRBD2
clone size: -

CDR3 protein: CSVQVGRGYEQYF
CDR3 DNA: TGCAGCGTCCAAGTCGGCAGGGGCTACGAGCAGTACTTC
J gene: TRBJ2-7
V gene: TRBV29-1
D gene: -
clone size: once

CDR3 protein: CASSRDRDTEAFF
CDR3 DNA: TGTGCCAGCAGTCGGGACAGGGACACTGAAGCTTTCTTT
J gene: TRBJ1-1
V gene: TRBV6-2/TRBV6-3
D gene: TRBD1
clone size: -

CDR3 protein: CASSPRVNEQFF
CDR3 DNA: TGTGCCAGCAGCCCGAGGGTGAATGAGCAGTTCTTC
J gene: TRBJ2-1
V gene: TRBV6-5
D gene: -
clone size: -

CDR3 protein: CASSPIVSDTQYF
CDR3 DNA: TGTGCCAGCAGCCCTATCGTCTCAGATACGCAGTATTTT
J gene: TRBJ2-3
V gene: TRBV16
D gene: -
clone size: once

CDR3 protein: CASSQSQGYQETQYF
CDR3 DNA: TGTGCCAGCAGCCAATCCCAGGGTTACCAAGAGACCCAGTACTTC
J gene: TRBJ2-5
V gene: TRBV16
D gene: -
clone size: -

CDR3 protein: CASSLSQGTDTQYF
CDR3 DNA: TGTGCCAGCAGCTTAAGCCAGGGAACAGATACGCAGTATTTT
J gene: TRBJ2-3
V gene: TRBV7-3
D gene: -
clone size: -

CDR3 protein: CASSDGQGAYEQYF
CDR3 DNA: TGTGCCAGCAGCGACGGACAGGGGGCTTACGAGCAGTACTTC
J gene: TRBJ2-7
V gene: TRBV5-5
D gene: TRBD1
clone size: -

CDR3 protein: CASSLRGTGTRTNEKLFF
CDR3 DNA: TGTGCCAGCAGTTTACGGGGGACCGGTACGCGAACTAATGAAAAACTGTTTTTT
J gene: TRBJ1-4
V gene: TRBV27
D gene: -
clone size: -

CDR3 protein: CASSLAAYEADYEQYF
CDR3 DNA: TGTGCCAGCAGTTTAGCTGCATATGAGGCGGACTACGAGCAGTACTTC
J gene: TRBJ2-7
V gene: TRBV28
D gene: -
clone size: -

CDR3 protein: CAISDGLAGVFNEQFF
CDR3 DNA: TGTGCCATCAGTGATGGACTAGCGGGGGTTTTCAATGAGCAGTTCTTC
J gene: TRBJ2-1
V gene: TRBV10-3
D gene: TRBD2
clone size: -

CDR3 protein: CASSEAIGGYEQYF
CDR3 DNA: TGTGCCAGCAGTGAAGCTATAGGGGGCTACGAGCAGTACTTC
J gene: TRBJ2-7
V gene: TRBV6-1
D gene: -
clone size: -

CDR3 protein: CATSDTGQSPDTQYF
CDR3 DNA: TGTGCCACCAGTGATACAGGACAGTCCCCAGATACGCAGTATTTT
J gene: TRBJ2-3
V gene: TRBV24-1
D gene: -
clone size: -

CDR3 protein: CASSSVASQGETGELFF
CDR3 DNA: TGTGCCAGCAGCTCGGTCGCGTCCCAGGGGGAGACCGGGGAGCTGTTTTTT
J gene: TRBJ2-2
V gene: TRBV13
D gene: TRBD1
clone size: once

CDR3 protein: CASSVDVGTENQPQHF
CDR3 DNA: TGTGCCAGCAGCGTAGACGTTGGGACAGAAAATCAGCCCCAGCATTTT
J gene: TRBJ1-5
V gene: TRBV9
D gene: TRBD1
clone size: once

CDR3 protein: CASSRTGAYGYTF
CDR3 DNA: TGTGCCAGCAGCCGAACAGGGGCATATGGCTACACCTTC
J gene: TRBJ1-2
V gene: TRBV28
D gene: TRBD1
clone size: -

CDR3 protein: CASSDRRGNTIYF
CDR3 DNA: TGTGCCAGCAGCGACAGGCGTGGAAACACCATATATTTT
J gene: TRBJ1-3
V gene: TRBV7-2
D gene: -
clone size: -